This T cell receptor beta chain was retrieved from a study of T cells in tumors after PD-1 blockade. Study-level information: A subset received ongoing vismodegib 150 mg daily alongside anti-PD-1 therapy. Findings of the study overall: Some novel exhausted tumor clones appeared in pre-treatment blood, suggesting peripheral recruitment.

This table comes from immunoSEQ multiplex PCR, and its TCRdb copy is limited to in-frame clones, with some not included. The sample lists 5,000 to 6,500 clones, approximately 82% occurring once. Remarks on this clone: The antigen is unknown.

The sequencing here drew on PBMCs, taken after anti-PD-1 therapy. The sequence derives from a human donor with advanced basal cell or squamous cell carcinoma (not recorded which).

The CDR3 is CASSHGLAGDTGELFF. CDR3 DNA sequence: TGTGCCAGCAGCCACGGACTAGCGGGGGACACCGGGGAGCTGTTTTTT. V gene TRBV7-9 combines with J gene TRBJ2-2; 13 bases match TRBD2. Unmatched junction bases numbered 3, after V lost 5 bases and J lost 3 bases. The CDR3 loop spans 16 amino acids. Per germline, CDR1 SEHNR and CDR2 FQNEAQ (reference sequence). Combining the CDR3 with reference TRBV7-9 and TRBJ2-2 gives the whole variable domain DTGVSQNPRHKITKRGQNVTFRCDPISEHNRLYWYRQTLGQGPEFLTYFQNEAQLEKSRLLSDRFSAERPKGSFSTLEIQRTEQGDSAMYLCASSHGLAGDTGELFFGEGSRLTVL.